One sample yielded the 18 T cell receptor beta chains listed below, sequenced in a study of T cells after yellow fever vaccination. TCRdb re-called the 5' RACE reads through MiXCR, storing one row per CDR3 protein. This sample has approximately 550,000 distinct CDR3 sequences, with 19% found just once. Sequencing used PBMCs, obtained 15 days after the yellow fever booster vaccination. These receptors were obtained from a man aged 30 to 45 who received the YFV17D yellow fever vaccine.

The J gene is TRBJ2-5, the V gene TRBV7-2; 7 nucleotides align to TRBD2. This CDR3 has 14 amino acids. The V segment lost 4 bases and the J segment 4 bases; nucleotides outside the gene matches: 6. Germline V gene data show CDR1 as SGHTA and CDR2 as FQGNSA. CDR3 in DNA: TGTGCCAGCAGCTCGACTAGCACGGGAGAGACCCAGTACTTC. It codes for CASSSTSTGETQYF.

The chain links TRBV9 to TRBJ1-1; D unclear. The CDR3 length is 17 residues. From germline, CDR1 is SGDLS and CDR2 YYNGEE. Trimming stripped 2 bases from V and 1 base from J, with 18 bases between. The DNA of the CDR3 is TGTGCCAGCAGCGTTCCTACTTTGACTACCTGGAACACTGAAGCTTTCTTT. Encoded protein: CASSVPTLTTWNTEAFF.

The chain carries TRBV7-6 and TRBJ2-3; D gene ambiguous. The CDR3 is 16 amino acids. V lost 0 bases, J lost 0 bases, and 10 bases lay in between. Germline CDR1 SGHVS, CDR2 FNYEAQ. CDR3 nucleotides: TGTGCCAGCAGCTTAGCCTCCCCCACTAGCACAGATACGCAGTATTTT. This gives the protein CASSLASPTSTDTQYF.

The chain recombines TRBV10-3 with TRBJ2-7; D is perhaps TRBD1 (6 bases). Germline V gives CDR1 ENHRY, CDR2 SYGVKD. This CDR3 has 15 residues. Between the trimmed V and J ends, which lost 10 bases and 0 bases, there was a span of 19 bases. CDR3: CATQRQAGYSYEQYF. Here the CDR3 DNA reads TGTGCCACCCAACGACAGGCCGGCTACTCCTACGAGCAGTACTTC.

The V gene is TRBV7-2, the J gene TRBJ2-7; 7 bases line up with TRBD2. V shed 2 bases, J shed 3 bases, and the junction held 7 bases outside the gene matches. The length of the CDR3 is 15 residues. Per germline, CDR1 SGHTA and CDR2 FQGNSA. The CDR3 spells CASSLMRESGYEQYF. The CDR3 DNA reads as TGTGCCAGCAGCTTAATGCGGGAGTCTGGCTACGAGCAGTACTTC. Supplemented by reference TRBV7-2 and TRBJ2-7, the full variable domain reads GAGVSQSPSNKVTEKGKDVELRCDPISGHTALYWYRQSLGQGLEFLIYFQGNSAPDKSGLPSDRFSAERTGGSVSTLTIQRTQQEDSAVYLCASSLMRESGYEQYFGPGTRLTVT.

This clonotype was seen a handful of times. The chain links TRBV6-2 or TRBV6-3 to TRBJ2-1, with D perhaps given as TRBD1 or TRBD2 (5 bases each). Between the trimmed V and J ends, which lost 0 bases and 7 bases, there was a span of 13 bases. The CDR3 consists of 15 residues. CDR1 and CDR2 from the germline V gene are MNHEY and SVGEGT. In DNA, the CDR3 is TGTGCCAGCAGTTACTCACTCCTAGCAGGGAATGAGCAGTTCTTC. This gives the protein CASSYSLLAGNEQFF.

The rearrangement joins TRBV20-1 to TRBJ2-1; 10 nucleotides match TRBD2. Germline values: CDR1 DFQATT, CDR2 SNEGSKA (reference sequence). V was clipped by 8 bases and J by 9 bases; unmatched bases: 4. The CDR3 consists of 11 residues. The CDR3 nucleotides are TGCAGTAGAGCGGGAGGGGGTGAGCAGTTCTTC. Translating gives CSRAGGGEQFF.

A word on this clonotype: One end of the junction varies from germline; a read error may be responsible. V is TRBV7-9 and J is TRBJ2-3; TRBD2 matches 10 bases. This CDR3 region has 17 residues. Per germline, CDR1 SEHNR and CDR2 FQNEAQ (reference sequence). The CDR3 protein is CAISVPTSGPYTDTQYF. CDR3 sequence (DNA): TGTGCCATCAGCGTTCCGACTAGCGGGCCTTACACAGATACGCAGTATTTT.

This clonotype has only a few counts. CDR3 amino acids: CASSSRRGLEQYF. CDR3 coding DNA: TGTGCCAGCAGCTCCCGTAGGGGGCTCGAGCAGTACTTC. The chain carries TRBV7-2 and TRBJ2-7, with 7 bases matching TRBD1. Germline V CDR1 and CDR2: SGHTA, FQGNSA. Germline trimming cut 4 bases from V and 6 bases from J; bases unmatched to any gene: 6. The CDR3 is 13 amino acids. Drawing the rest from reference TRBV7-2 and TRBJ2-7, the complete variable domain is GAGVSQSPSNKVTEKGKDVELRCDPISGHTALYWYRQSLGQGLEFLIYFQGNSAPDKSGLPSDRFSAERTGGSVSTLTIQRTQQEDSAVYLCASSSRRGLEQYFGPGTRLTVT.

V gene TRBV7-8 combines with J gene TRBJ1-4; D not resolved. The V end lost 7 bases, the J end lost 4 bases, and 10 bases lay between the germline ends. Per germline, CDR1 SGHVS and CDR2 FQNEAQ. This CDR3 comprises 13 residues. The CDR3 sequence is CASKLGINEKLFF. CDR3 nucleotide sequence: TGTGCCAGCAAATTAGGGATTAATGAAAAACTGTTTTTT.

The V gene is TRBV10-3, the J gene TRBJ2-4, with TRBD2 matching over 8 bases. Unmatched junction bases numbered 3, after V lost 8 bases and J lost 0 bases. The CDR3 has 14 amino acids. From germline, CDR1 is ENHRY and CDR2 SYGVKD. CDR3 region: CAIGAGGAKNIQYF. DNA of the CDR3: TGTGCCATCGGGGCGGGAGGAGCCAAAAACATTCAGTACTTC.

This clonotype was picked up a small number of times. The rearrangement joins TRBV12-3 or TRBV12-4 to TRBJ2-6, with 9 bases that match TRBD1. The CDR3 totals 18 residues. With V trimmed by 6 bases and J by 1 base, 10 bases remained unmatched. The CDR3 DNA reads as TGTGCCAGCAGCCACAGGGGGCAAAGAGGGTCTGGGGCCAACGTCCTGACTTTC. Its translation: CASSHRGQRGSGANVLTF.

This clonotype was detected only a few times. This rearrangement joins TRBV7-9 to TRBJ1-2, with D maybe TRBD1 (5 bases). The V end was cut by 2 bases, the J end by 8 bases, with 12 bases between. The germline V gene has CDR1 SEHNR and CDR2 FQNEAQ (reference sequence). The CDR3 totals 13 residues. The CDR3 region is CASSLLGGSGYTF. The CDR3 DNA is TGTGCCAGCAGCTTATTGGGGGGTTCGGGCTACACCTTC.

The CDR3 protein is CASAKGTSTQYF. DNA for the CDR3: TGTGCCAGCGCAAAGGGAACGTCGACCCAGTACTTC. The chain combines TRBV7-2 with TRBJ2-5; D remains ambiguous. The germline CDR1 and CDR2 sequences are SGHTA and FQGNSA. CDR3 length: 12 residues. With 8 bases removed from V and 7 bases from J, the gap between germline ends came to 14 bases.

In DNA, the CDR3 is TGTGCCAGCATGAGGGAGCTCTATGGCTACACCTTC. As protein: CASMRELYGYTF. The genes are TRBV6-5 and TRBJ1-2, with no clear D. The germline CDR1 and CDR2 sequences are MNHEY and SVGAGI. V dropped 7 bases and J dropped 4 bases, with 10 bases sitting between them. The CDR3 consists of 12 residues.

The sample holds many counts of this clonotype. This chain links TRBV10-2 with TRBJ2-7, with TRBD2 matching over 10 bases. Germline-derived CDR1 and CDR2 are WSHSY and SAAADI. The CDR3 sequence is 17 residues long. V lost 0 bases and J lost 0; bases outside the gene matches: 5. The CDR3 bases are TGCGCCAGCAGTGAGTCGCCTAGCGGGAGCCTCTCCTACGAGCAGTACTTC. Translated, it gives CASSESPSGSLSYEQYF.

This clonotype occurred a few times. Written as DNA, the CDR3 is TGCAGCGTTGCCCAGACACCCTCCTACAATGAGCAGTTCTTC. Its translation is CSVAQTPSYNEQFF. The chain combines TRBV29-1 with TRBJ2-1; D unclear. Germline loops: CDR1 SQVTM, CDR2 ANQGSEA. V lost 4 bases and J lost 0, with 10 bases in between. The CDR3 loop spans 14 amino acids.

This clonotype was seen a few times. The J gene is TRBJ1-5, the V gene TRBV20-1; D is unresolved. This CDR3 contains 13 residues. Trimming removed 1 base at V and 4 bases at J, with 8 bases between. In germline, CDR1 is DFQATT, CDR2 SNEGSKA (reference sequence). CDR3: CSARANLNQPQHF. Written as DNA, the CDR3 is TGCAGTGCTAGAGCTAACTTAAATCAGCCCCAGCATTTT.